This TCR beta chain was obtained from a study of cytomegalovirus exposure and HLA in healthy donors. Points from the study as a whole: Earlier analysis found most TCR beta V segments productive about 87% or about 30% of the time. Common viral pathogens were later found to be apparently linked to several of the most significant clusters.

In the PCR, 60 Vbeta and 13 Jbeta primers were used. Assay used: immunoSEQ multiplex PCR; TCRdb lists only in-frame clones, some missing. The data show 100,000 to 150,000 clones, around 80% seen once. A remark on this clone: What it binds is not known.

CDR1 is MNHNY, CDR2 SVGAGI, per germline (reference sequence). V was pared by 5 bases and J by 1 base, with 11 bases between. The CDR3 length is 14 residues. This clonotype was sampled from a woman in her thirties or forties in good health and CMV-seropositive. This chain connects TRBV6-6 to TRBJ1-1; the D is unclear. The sequenced material came from PBMCs. The CDR3 nucleotides read TGTGCCAGCAGTCCTGAGATTTCGAACACTGAAGCTTTCTTT. Translated, it gives CASSPEISNTEAFF.